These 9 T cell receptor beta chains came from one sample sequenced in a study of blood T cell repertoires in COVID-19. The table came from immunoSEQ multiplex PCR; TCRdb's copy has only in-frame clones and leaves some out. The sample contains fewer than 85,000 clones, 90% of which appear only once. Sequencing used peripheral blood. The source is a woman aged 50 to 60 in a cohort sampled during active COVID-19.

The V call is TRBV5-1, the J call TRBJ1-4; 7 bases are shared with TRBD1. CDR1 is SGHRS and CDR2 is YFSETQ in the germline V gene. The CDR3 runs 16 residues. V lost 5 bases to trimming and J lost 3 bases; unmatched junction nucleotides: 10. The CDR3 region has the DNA TGCGCCAGCAGTCGGAGGGTACAGGGGTCTAATGAAAAACTGTTTTTT. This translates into CASSRRVQGSNEKLFF.

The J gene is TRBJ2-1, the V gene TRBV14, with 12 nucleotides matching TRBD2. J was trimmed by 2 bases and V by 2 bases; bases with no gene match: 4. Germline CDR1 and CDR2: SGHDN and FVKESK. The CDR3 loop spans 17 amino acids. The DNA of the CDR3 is TGTGCCAGCAGCCAATTCGGACTAGCGGGACCCTACAATGAGCAGTTCTTC. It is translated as CASSQFGLAGPYNEQFF. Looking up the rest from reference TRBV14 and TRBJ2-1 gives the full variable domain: EAGVTQFPSHSVIEKGQTVTLRCDPISGHDNLYWYRRVMGKEIKFLLHFVKESKQDESGMPNNRFLAERTGGTYSTLKVQPAELEDSGVYFCASSQFGLAGPYNEQFFGPGTRLTVL.

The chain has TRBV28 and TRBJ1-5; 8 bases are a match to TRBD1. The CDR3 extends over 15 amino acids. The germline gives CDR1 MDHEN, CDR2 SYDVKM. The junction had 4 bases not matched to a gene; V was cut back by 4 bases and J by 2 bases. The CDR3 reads CASSWGTGRNQPQHF. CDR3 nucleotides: TGTGCCAGCAGTTGGGGGACAGGACGCAATCAGCCCCAGCATTTT.

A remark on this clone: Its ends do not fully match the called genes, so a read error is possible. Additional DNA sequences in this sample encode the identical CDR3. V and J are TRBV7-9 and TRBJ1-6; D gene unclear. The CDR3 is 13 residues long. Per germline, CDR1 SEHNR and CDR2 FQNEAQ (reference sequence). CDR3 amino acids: CASSTQYNSPLHF. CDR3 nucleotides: TGTGCCAGCAGCACTCAATATAATTCACCCCTCCATTTT.

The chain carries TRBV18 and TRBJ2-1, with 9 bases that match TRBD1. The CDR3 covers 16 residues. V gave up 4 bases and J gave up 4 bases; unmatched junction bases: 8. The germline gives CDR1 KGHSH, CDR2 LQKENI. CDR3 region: CASSRSGTGTYNEQFF. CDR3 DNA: TGTGCCAGCTCACGTTCCGGGACAGGGACGTACAATGAGCAGTTCTTC.

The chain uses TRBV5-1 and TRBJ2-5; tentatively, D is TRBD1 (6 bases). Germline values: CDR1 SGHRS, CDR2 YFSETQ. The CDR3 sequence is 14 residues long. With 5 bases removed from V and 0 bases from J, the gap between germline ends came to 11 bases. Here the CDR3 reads CASSSGTNQETQYF. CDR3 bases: TGCGCCAGCAGTTCCGGGACAAACCAAGAGACCCAGTACTTC.

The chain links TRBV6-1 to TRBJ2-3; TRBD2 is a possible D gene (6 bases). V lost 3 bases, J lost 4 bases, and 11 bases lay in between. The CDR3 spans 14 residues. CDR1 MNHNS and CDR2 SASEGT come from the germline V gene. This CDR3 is CASSERGSADTQYF. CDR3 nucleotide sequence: TGTGCCAGCAGTGAGCGGGGCTCGGCAGATACGCAGTATTTT.

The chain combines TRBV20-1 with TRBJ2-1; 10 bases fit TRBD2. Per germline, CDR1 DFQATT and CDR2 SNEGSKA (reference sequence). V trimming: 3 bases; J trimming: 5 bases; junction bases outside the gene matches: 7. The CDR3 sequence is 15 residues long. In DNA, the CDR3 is TGCAGTGCTAGTGCCGGGACTAGCGTAAACAATGAGCAGTTCTTC. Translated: CSASAGTSVNNEQFF.

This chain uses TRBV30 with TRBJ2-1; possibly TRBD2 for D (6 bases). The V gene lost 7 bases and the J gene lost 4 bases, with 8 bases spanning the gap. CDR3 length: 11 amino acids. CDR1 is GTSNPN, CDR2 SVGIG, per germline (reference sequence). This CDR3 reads CASGLYNEQFF. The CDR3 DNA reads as TGTGCCTCGGGACTTTACAATGAGCAGTTCTTC.